The 17 T cell receptor beta chains below come from one sample, sequenced in a study of cytomegalovirus exposure and HLA in healthy donors listed by TCRdb under 2017. Receptor amplification or capture employed the immunoSEQ multiplex PCR assay. For the multiplex PCR, a mixture combining 60 forward primers for TCR Vbeta segments and 13 reverse primers for TCR Jbeta segments was used. The immuneACCESS repertoire file appears here via TCRdb, limited to in-frame rearrangements. These files lack a portion of the clones; in checked studies, under half of the deficit traces to unresolved V genes, and the cause of the others is not known. For this sample the table gives approximately 150,000 clones, of which around 83% were detected only once. 2% to 3% of the sample goes to the ten largest clones. The sequenced material came from PBMCs. These TCRs come from a man aged 25 to 40 in good health and CMV-seropositive.

This clone occurred once. The chain combines TRBV15 with TRBJ1-5; TRBD1 aligns across 9 bases. The CDR3 totals 18 residues. Looked up from germline, CDR1 is LNHNV and CDR2 is YYDKDF (reference sequence). V trimming: 0 bases; J trimming: 4 bases; junction bases outside the gene matches: 10. CDR3 protein: CATSRDRILTGGNQPQHF. The CDR3 DNA reads TGTGCCACCAGCAGAGATCGAATTTTGACAGGGGGAAATCAGCCCCAGCATTTT.

The chain links TRBV5-4 to TRBJ2-1, with 9 positions matching TRBD2. The J segment lost 5 bases and the V segment lost 2 bases, leaving 2 bases of the junction unmatched. Germline assignment: CDR1 SGHNT and CDR2 YYREEE (reference sequence). This CDR3 spans 14 amino acids. In nucleotides, the CDR3 is TGTGCCAGCAGCTTAACTAGCGGGCACAATGAGCAGTTCTTC. Translation gives CASSLTSGHNEQFF.

The rearrangement joins TRBV11-2 to TRBJ1-1; 8 bases match TRBD1. Trimming took 3 bases from V and 6 from J; bases not matched to a gene: 6. The length of the CDR3 is 14 residues. The germline V gene has CDR1 SGHAT and CDR2 FQNNGV. Here the CDR3 reads CASSLKGQGPEAFF. The CDR3 DNA reads TGTGCCAGCAGCTTGAAAGGACAGGGACCTGAAGCTTTCTTT.

The chain is built from TRBV6-5 and TRBJ1-2, with D perhaps TRBD1 (6 bases). Trimming stripped 7 bases from V and 6 bases from J, with 18 bases between. CDR3 length: 14 residues. Germline assignment: CDR1 MNHEY and CDR2 SVGAGI. As DNA, the CDR3 is TGTGCCAGCAAGGGGGTGTCTTTGGGAGATGGCTACACCTTC. Protein sequence: CASKGVSLGDGYTF.

This clone was seen more than once but under ten times. The chain is built from TRBV2 and TRBJ1-1; 10 bases align to TRBD1. The germline V gene has CDR1 SNHLY and CDR2 FYNNEI. J lost 11 bases, V lost 8 bases, and 11 bases had no gene match. CDR3 length: 13 residues. CDR3 nucleotides: TGTGCCAGCGGAGACAGGGGGCGATCGTTGGCTTTCTTT. It translates to CASGDRGRSLAFF.

The count of this clone is one. V usage is TRBV2 and J usage is TRBJ1-5; TRBD1 is a possible D gene (5 bases). CDR1 is SNHLY and CDR2 is FYNNEI in the germline V gene. V was clipped by 0 bases and J by 7 bases, with 10 bases between them. The CDR3 has 14 amino acids. The CDR3 here is CASSEALGGQPQHF. As DNA, the CDR3 is TGTGCCAGCAGTGAAGCCCTTGGGGGGCAGCCCCAGCATTTT.

The chain has TRBV7-6 and TRBJ2-1, with 14 bases identical to TRBD2. Germline CDR1 and CDR2: SGHVS and FNYEAQ. Unmatched junction bases numbered 9, after V lost 5 bases and J lost 15 bases. The CDR3 is 14 amino acids. In DNA form, the CDR3 reads TGTGCCAGCAGCCCCCAGACTAGCGGGAGGGCCGTGTTCTTC. Translated: CASSPQTSGRAVFF.

This chain uses TRBV12-5 with TRBJ2-7; D unclear. The length of the CDR3 is 13 residues. Germline V CDR1 and CDR2: LGHNT, FRNRAP. Trimming pared 0 bases from V and 6 bases from J, leaving 9 bases between. The CDR3: CASGLVDGSEQYV. In DNA, the CDR3 is TGTGCTAGTGGTTTGGTAGACGGGTCCGAGCAGTACGTC.

Comment on this clone: The junction does not match germline at one end; this may be a read error. V gene TRBV2 combines with J gene TRBJ1-1; no clear D gene. Germline CDR1 and CDR2: SNHLY and FYNNEI. CDR3 length: 10 amino acids. The chain's CDR3 is CASSENSVLF. CDR3 in DNA: TGTGCCAGCAGTGAAAACAGTGTCCTTTTT.

The chain has TRBV7-8 and TRBJ1-4; tentative D call: TRBD1 (5 bases). Germline CDR1 is SGHVS and CDR2 is FQNEAQ. The CDR3 runs 18 residues. V was shortened by 4 bases and J by 4 bases, with 22 bases between the two germline ends. CDR3 DNA sequence: TGTGCCAGCAGCTCACGAATCCTCCGGGACTTGAATAATGAAAAACTGTTTTTT. Amino acid sequence: CASSSRILRDLNNEKLFF.

This rearrangement joins TRBV6-5 to TRBJ1-5, with TRBD1 matching 10 bases. The CDR3 length is 15 residues. V dropped 5 bases and J dropped 4; count of bases not matched to a gene: 5. The germline V gene encodes CDR1 MNHEY and CDR2 SVGAGI. CDR3 coding DNA: TGTGCCAGCAGTACCCGGACAGGGGGGAATCAGCCCCAGCATTTT. It encodes CASSTRTGGNQPQHF.

This sequence joins TRBV14 and TRBJ2-7; 7 bases fit TRBD2. CDR1 SGHDN and CDR2 FVKESK come from the germline V gene. The CDR3 is made up of 17 amino acids. Trimming removed 0 bases from V and 2 bases from J; junction bases left unmatched: 10. The CDR3 region has the DNA TGTGCCAGCAGCCAAGATGGCCTGGGGGACTACCCCTACGAGCAGTACGTC. As protein: CASSQDGLGDYPYEQYV.

V and J are TRBV5-1 and TRBJ2-1, with TRBD2 matching over 11 bases. CDR1 and CDR2 from the germline V gene are SGHRS and YFSETQ. This CDR3 is built from 15 residues. J was trimmed by 4 bases and V by 2 bases; bases with no gene match: 2. The CDR3: CASSLTSGRYNEQFF. DNA for the CDR3: TGCGCCAGCAGCTTAACTAGCGGGAGATACAATGAGCAGTTCTTC.

CDR3 amino acids: CASSRPGLAAYEQYF. CDR3 DNA: TGTGCCAGCAGCCGTCCGGGACTAGCGGCCTACGAGCAGTACTTC. The chain couples TRBV14 to TRBJ2-7, with 11 positions matching TRBD2. The germline V gene has CDR1 SGHDN and CDR2 FVKESK. CDR3 length: 15 residues. V trimming: 4 bases; J trimming: 2 bases; junction bases outside the gene matches: 4. The whole variable domain, remainder taken from reference TRBV14 and TRBJ2-7, is EAGVTQFPSHSVIEKGQTVTLRCDPISGHDNLYWYRRVMGKEIKFLLHFVKESKQDESGMPNNRFLAERTGGTYSTLKVQPAELEDSGVYFCASSRPGLAAYEQYFGPGTRLTVT.

The chain recombines TRBV7-3 with TRBJ2-3; TRBD1 matches 8 bases. CDR1 is SGHTA and CDR2 is FQGTGA in the germline V gene. The V segment lost 6 bases and the J segment 0 bases; nucleotides outside the gene matches: 5. This CDR3 comprises 15 residues. The CDR3 DNA reads as TGTGCCAGCAGTGACAGGGGTTATAGCACAGATACGCAGTATTTT. It encodes CASSDRGYSTDTQYF.

This chain connects TRBV4-3 to TRBJ2-2; tentative D call: TRBD2 (6 bases). The CDR3 runs to 15 residues. Per germline, CDR1 LGHNA and CDR2 YSLEER. V dropped 0 bases and J dropped 8 bases, with 13 bases sitting between them. The CDR3 is CASSQERSGAGELFF. CDR3 DNA: TGCGCCAGCAGCCAAGAGAGGTCGGGAGCTGGGGAGCTGTTTTTT.

The chain recombines TRBV27 with TRBJ2-2; tentatively, D is TRBD1 (6 bases). The CDR3 loop spans 16 amino acids. V lost 0 bases and J 2 bases, leaving 10 bases between the germline ends. The V gene's germline CDR1 is MNHEY and CDR2 SMNVEV (reference sequence). CDR3 coding DNA: TGTGCCAGCAGTTTATCGCGGACAGCAAACACCGGGGAGCTGTTTTTT. Protein sequence: CASSLSRTANTGELFF.